The 9 T cell receptor beta chains listed next were all sequenced from one sample in a study of blood T cell repertoires in COVID-19. Sequencing used immunoSEQ multiplex PCR; TCRdb keeps in-frame clones, though not all of them. The sample shows about 250,000 clones, approximately 84% of them seen only once. The sequencing sample was made of peripheral blood. All receptors come from a person aged 70 to 80 with COVID-19, enrolled during active disease.

The rearrangement uses TRBV28 and TRBJ1-2; D gene unclear. This CDR3 has 11 residues. The V gene lost 6 bases and the J gene lost 9 bases, with 11 bases spanning the gap. Germline lookup yields CDR1 MDHEN and CDR2 SYDVKM. CDR3 DNA: TGTGCCAGCAGAATGGGCACGAGCTACACCTTC. Its protein product is CASRMGTSYTF.

The V and J genes are TRBV18 and TRBJ1-1, with D hard to call. CDR3 length equals 14 residues. Per germline, CDR1 KGHSH and CDR2 LQKENI. V was cut by 6 bases and J by 7 bases, with 18 bases left in between. This chain's CDR3 is CASSLQASLSEAFF. DNA for the CDR3: TGTGCCAGCTCTCTCCAGGCGAGCCTCAGTGAAGCTTTCTTT.

The J gene is TRBJ2-1, the V gene TRBV9, with TRBD2 identical over 7 bases. The CDR3 runs to 15 residues. Trimming cost V 1 base and J 5 bases; bases outside gene matches: 6. CDR1 is SGDLS, CDR2 YYNGEE, per germline. The CDR3 is CASSVSASGDNEQFF. The DNA for the CDR3 is TGTGCCAGCAGCGTATCGGCTAGCGGAGACAATGAGCAGTTCTTC.

The chain employs TRBV5-1 and TRBJ2-2; D possibly corresponds to TRBD1 (6 bases). The CDR3 totals 15 residues. The V end lost 1 base, the J end lost 6 bases, and 13 bases lay between the germline ends. Germline V gives CDR1 SGHRS, CDR2 YFSETQ. CDR3 protein: CASSLRGSGSGELFF. The CDR3 DNA sequence: TGCGCCAGCAGCTTGAGGGGGTCAGGGTCCGGGGAGCTGTTTTTT. The complete variable domain, with remaining parts taken from reference TRBV5-1 and TRBJ2-2, reads KAGVTQTPRYLIKTRGQQVTLSCSPISGHRSVSWYQQTPGQGLQFLFEYFSETQRNKGNFPGRFSGRQFSNSRSEMNVSTLELGDSALYLCASSLRGSGSGELFFGEGSRLTVL.

The CDR3 bases are TGTGCCAGCAGTTTGGCCGGGACCTACGAGCAGTACTTC. The encoded protein is CASSLAGTYEQYF. The chain carries TRBV28 and TRBJ2-7; a possible D gene is TRBD2 (5 bases). The ends were cut back, 3 bases at V and 2 bases at J, with 8 bases in the middle. This CDR3 comprises 13 residues. The germline gives CDR1 MDHEN, CDR2 SYDVKM.

This chain joins TRBV7-3 and TRBJ2-3, with TRBD2 matching 13 bases. The germline V gene encodes CDR1 SGHTA and CDR2 FQGTGA. J gave up 0 bases and V 0 bases, and 0 bases lay outside the gene matches. This CDR3 spans 17 amino acids. CDR3 sequence reads: CASSLTGLAGSTDTQYF. The CDR3 coding sequence is TGTGCCAGCAGCTTAACGGGACTAGCGGGAAGCACAGATACGCAGTATTTT.

The V and J genes are TRBV2 and TRBJ1-1; 9 positions match TRBD1. Trimming cost V 2 bases and J 5 bases; bases outside gene matches: 3. This CDR3 comprises 14 residues. The germline V gene encodes CDR1 SNHLY and CDR2 FYNNEI. The CDR3 DNA is TGTGCCAGCAGTGAAAACAGGGGGCAAACTGAAGCTTTCTTT. Protein sequence: CASSENRGQTEAFF.

V gene TRBV6-2 or TRBV6-3 combines with J gene TRBJ2-7; TRBD2 aligns across 11 bases. The V and J ends lost 5 bases and 4 bases, in that order; junction bases with no gene match: 13. Germline V gives CDR1 MNHEY, CDR2 SVGEGT. This CDR3 is 17 amino acids long. The CDR3 region has the DNA TGTGCCAGCAGTGCCCACCGGACTAGCGGGTTAACATACGAGCAGTACTTC. It is translated as CASSAHRTSGLTYEQYF.

This sequence joins TRBV27 and TRBJ2-7; the match to TRBD1 covers 9 bases. Germline CDR1 and CDR2: MNHEY and SMNVEV (reference sequence). V shed 5 bases and J 6 bases; nucleotides not matched to a gene: 11. The length of the CDR3 is 15 residues. In nucleotides, the CDR3 is TGTGCCAGCAGTAACAAGGGACAGGGACTCCTCGAGCAGTACTTC. Residues: CASSNKGQGLLEQYF.